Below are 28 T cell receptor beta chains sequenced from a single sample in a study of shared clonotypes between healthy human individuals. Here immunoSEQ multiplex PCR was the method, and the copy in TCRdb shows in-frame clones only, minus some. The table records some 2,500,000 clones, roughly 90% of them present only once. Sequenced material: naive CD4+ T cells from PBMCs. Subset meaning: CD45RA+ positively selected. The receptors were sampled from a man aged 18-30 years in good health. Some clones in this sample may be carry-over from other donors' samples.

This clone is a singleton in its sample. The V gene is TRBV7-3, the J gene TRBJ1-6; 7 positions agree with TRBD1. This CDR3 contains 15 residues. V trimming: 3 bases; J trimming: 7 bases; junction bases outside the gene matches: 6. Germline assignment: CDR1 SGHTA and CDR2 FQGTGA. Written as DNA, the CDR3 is TGTGCCAGCAGCTTGACCGGGACAGCAAATTCACCCCTCCACTTT. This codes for CASSLTGTANSPLHF.

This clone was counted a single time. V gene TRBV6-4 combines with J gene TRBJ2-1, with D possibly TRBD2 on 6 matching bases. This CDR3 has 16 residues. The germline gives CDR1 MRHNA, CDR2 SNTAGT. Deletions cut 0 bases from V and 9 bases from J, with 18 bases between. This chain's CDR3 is CASSDSVVGGTGEQFF. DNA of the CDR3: TGTGCCAGCAGTGACTCGGTGGTCGGAGGGACTGGTGAGCAGTTCTTC.

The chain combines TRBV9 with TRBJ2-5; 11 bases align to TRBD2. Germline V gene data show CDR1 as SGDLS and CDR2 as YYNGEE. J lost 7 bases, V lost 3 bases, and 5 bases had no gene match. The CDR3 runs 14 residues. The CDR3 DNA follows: TGTGCCAGCAGCGGACTAGCGGGGCCCCGGACCCAGTACTTC. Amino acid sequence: CASSGLAGPRTQYF.

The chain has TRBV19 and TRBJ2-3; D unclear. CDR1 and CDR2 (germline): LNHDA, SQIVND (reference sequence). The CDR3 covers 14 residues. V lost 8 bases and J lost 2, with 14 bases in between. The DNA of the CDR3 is TGTGCCAGTGGGCCGGGCCCTTTCACAGATACGCAGTATTTT. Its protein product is CASGPGPFTDTQYF.

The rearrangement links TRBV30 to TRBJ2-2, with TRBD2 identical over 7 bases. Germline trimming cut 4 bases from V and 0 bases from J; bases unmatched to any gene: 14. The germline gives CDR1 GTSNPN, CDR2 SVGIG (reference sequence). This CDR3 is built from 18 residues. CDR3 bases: TGTGCCTGGATGTTCCGGCTAGCGGAATACGCGAACACCGGGGAGCTGTTTTTT. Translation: CAWMFRLAEYANTGELFF.

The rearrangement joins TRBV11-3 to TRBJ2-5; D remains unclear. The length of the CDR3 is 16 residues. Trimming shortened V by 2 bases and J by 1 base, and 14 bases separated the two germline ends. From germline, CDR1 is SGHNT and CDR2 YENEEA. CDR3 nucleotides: TGTGCCAGCAGCTTAAGTCGGTTCGGAACCCAAGAGACCCAGTACTTC. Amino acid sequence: CASSLSRFGTQETQYF.

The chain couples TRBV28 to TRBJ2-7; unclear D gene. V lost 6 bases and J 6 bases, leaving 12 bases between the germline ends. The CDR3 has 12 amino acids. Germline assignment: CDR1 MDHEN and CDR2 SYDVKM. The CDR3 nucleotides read TGTGCCAGCAGCCATCTCCCCCTCGAGCAGTACTTC. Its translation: CASSHLPLEQYF.

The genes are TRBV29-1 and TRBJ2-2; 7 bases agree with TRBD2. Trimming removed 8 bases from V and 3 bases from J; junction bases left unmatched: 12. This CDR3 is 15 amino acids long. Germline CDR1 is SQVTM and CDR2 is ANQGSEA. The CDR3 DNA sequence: TGCAGCATCTCCGGGACCCGGGGGGACACCGGGGAGCTGTTTTTT. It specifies CSISGTRGDTGELFF.

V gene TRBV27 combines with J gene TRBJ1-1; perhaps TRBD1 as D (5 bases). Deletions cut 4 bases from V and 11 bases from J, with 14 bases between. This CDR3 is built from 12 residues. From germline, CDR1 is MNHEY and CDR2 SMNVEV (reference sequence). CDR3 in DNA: TGTGCCAGCAGTTCCTCGAGGGGCCGGGCTTTCTTT. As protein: CASSSSRGRAFF.

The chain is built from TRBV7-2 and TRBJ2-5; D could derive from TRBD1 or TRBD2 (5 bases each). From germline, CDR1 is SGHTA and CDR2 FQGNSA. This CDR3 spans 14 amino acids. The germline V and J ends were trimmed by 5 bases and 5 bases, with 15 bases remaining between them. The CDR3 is CASSMGQGEETQYF. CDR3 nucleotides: TGTGCCAGCAGCATGGGCCAAGGGGAGGAGACCCAGTACTTC.

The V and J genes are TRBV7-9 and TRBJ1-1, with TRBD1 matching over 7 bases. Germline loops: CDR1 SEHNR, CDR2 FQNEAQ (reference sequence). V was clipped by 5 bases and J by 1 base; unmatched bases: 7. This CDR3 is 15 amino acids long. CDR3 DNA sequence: TGTGCCAGCAGCCCGCCGGGACAGAAGAACACTGAAGCTTTCTTT. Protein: CASSPPGQKNTEAFF.

The CDR3 region is CASSLASGSGEKLFF. The CDR3 nucleotides read TGTGCCAGCAGTTTAGCATCGGGGTCGGGGGAAAAACTGTTTTTT. This chain uses TRBV27 with TRBJ1-4, with D unresolved. The CDR3 runs to 15 residues. Trimming removed 2 bases from V and 8 bases from J, with 15 bases in between. The germline gives CDR1 MNHEY, CDR2 SMNVEV (reference sequence).

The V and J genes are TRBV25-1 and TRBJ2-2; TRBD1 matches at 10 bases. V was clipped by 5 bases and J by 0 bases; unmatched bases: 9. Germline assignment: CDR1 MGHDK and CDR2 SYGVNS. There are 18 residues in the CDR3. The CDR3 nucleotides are TGTGCCAGCAGTCCACTGTCGGGACAGGGGACGAACACCGGGGAGCTGTTTTTT. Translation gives CASSPLSGQGTNTGELFF.

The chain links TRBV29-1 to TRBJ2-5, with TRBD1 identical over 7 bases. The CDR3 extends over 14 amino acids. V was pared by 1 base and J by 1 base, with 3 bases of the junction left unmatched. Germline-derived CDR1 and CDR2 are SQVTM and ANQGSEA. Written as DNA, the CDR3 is TGCAGCGTTGAAGTTGACAGGGCCCAAGAGACCCAGTACTTC. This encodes CSVEVDRAQETQYF.

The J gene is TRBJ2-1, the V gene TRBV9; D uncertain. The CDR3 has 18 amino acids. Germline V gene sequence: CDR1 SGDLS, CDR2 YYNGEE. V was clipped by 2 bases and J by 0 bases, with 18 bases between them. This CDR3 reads CASSVIAEGRSSYNEQFF. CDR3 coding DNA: TGTGCCAGCAGCGTCATCGCGGAAGGAAGAAGCTCCTACAATGAGCAGTTCTTC.

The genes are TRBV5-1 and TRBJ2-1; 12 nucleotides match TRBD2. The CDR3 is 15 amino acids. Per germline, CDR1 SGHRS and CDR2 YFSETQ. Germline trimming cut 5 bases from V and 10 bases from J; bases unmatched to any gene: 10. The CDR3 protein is CASRDLAGGDGEQFF. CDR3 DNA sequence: TGCGCCAGCAGGGACCTAGCGGGAGGGGACGGCGAGCAGTTCTTC. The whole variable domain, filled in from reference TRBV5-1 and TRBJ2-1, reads KAGVTQTPRYLIKTRGQQVTLSCSPISGHRSVSWYQQTPGQGLQFLFEYFSETQRNKGNFPGRFSGRQFSNSRSEMNVSTLELGDSALYLCASRDLAGGDGEQFFGPGTRLTVL.

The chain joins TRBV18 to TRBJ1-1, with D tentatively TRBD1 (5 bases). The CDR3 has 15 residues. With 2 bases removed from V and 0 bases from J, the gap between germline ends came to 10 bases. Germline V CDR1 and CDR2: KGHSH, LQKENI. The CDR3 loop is CASSPVSGLNTEAFF. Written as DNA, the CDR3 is TGTGCCAGCTCACCAGTTTCAGGGTTGAACACTGAAGCTTTCTTT.

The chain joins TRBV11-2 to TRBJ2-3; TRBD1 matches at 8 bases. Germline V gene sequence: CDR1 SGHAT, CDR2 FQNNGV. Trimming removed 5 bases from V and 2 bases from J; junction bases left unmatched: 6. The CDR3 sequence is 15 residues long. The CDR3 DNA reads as TGTGCCAGCAGCCTTTGGACAGGGAACACAGATACGCAGTATTTT. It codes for CASSLWTGNTDTQYF.

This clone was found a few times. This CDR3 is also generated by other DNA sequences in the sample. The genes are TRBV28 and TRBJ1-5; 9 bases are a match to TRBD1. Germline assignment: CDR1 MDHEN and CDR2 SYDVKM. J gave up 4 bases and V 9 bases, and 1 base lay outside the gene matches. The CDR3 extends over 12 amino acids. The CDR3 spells CASGQGNQPQHF. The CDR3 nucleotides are TGTGCCAGTGGACAGGGGAATCAGCCCCAGCATTTT.

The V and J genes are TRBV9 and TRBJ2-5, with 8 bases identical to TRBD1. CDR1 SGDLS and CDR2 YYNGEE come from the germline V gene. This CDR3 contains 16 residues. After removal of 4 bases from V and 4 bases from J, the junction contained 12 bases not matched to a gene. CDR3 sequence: CASSPRGTGWTETQYF. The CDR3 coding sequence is TGTGCCAGCAGCCCGAGGGGGACAGGTTGGACAGAGACCCAGTACTTC.

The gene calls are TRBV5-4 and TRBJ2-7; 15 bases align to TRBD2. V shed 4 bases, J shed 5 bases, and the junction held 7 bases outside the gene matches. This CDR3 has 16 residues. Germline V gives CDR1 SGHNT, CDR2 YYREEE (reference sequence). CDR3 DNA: TGTGCCAGCAGCCCCGGGACTAGCGGGAGGATCCACGAGCAGTACTTC. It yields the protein CASSPGTSGRIHEQYF.

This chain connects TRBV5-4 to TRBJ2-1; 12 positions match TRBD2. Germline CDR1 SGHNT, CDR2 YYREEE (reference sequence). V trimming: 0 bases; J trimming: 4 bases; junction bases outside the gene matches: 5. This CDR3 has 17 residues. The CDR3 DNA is TGTGCCAGCAGCTTGGGACTAGCGGGAGATTTATACAATGAGCAGTTCTTC. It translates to CASSLGLAGDLYNEQFF.

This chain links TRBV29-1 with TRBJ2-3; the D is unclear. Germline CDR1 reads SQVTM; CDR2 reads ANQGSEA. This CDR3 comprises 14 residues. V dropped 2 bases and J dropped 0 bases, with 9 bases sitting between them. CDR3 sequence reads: CSVERRLSTDTQYF. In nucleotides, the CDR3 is TGCAGCGTTGAACGGCGCCTAAGCACAGATACGCAGTATTTT.

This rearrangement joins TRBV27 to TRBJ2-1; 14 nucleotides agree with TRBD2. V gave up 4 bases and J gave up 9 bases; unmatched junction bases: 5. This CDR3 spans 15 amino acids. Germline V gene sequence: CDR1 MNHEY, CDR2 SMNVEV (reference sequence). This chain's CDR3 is CASSSTGLAGGEQFF. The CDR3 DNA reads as TGTGCCAGCAGTTCCACCGGACTAGCGGGAGGTGAGCAGTTCTTC.

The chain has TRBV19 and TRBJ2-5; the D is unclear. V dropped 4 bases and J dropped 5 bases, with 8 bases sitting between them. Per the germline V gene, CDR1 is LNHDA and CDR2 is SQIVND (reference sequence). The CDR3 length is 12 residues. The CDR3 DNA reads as TGTGCCAGTAGTAGGACGTGGGAGACCCAGTACTTC. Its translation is CASSRTWETQYF.

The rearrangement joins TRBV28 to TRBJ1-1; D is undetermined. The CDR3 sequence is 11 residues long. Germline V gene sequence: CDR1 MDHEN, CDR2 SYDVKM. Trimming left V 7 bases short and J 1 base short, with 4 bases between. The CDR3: CASIENTEAFF. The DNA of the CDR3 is TGTGCCAGCATTGAGAACACTGAAGCTTTCTTT.

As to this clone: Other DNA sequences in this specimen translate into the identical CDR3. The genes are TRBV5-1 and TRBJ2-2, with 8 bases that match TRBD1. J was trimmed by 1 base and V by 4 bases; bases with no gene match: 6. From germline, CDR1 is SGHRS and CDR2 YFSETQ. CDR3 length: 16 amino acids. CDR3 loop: CASSLPGTGNTGELFF. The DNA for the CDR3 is TGCGCCAGCAGCCTACCCGGGACAGGGAACACCGGGGAGCTGTTTTTT.

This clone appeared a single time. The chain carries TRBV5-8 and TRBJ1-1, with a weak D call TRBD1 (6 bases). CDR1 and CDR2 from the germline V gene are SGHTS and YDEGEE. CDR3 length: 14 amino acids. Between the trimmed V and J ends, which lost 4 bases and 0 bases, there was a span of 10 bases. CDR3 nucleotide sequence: TGTGCCAGCAGCACGGACAGCATGAACACTGAAGCTTTCTTT. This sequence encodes CASSTDSMNTEAFF.